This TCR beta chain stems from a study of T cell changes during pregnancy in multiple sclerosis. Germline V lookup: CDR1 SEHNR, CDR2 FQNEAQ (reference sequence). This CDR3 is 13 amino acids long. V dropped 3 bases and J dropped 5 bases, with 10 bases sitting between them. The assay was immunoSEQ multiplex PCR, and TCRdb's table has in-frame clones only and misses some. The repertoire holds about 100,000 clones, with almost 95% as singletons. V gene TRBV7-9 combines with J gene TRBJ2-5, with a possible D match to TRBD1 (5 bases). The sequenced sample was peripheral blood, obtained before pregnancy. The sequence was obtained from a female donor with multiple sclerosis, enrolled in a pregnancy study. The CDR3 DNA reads TGTGCCAGCAGCTTTTCAGGGCGGGAGACCCAGTACTTC. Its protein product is CASSFSGRETQYF.